This T cell receptor (beta chain) was recovered during a study of shared clonotypes between healthy human individuals. Study results and caveats: A few donors shared roughly 5% of their naive CD4 clonotypes.

Germline V gives CDR1 MNHNS, CDR2 SASEGT. CDR3 length: 11 amino acids. V was clipped by 5 bases and J by 0 bases, with 2 bases between them. This table comes from immunoSEQ multiplex PCR, and its TCRdb copy is limited to in-frame clones, with some not included. The sample has approximately 500,000 clones, 90% to 97% seen once. Points on this clone: Antigen: not known.

J is TRBJ2-7 and V is TRBV6-1; no clear D gene. Sequenced input: naive CD4+ T cells sorted from blood. As to subset: CD45RA+ positively selected. The sequence was collected from a woman in her twenties or thirties in good health. The CDR3 spells CASSNSYEQYF. CDR3 nucleotides: TGTGCCAGCAGTAACTCCTACGAGCAGTACTTC.